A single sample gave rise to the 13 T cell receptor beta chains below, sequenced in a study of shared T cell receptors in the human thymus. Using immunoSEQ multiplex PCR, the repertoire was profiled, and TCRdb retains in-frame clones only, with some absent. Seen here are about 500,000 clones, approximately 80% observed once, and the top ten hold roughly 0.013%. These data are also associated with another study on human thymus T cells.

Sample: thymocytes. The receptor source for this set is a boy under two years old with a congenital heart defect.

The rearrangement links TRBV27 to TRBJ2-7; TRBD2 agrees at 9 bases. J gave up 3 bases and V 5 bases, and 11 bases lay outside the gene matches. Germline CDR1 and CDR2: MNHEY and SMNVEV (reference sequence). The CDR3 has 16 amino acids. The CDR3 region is CASSDIPGLARYEQYF. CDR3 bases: TGTGCCAGCAGTGATATCCCGGGACTAGCCCGCTACGAGCAGTACTTC.

The CDR3 loop reads CSGRGALGDEQYF. CDR3 bases: TGCAGCGGGAGAGGAGCCCTCGGGGACGAGCAGTACTTC. The V call is TRBV29-1, the J call TRBJ2-7, with D perhaps TRBD2 (5 bases). The CDR3 length is 13 residues. Germline CDR1 reads SQVTM; CDR2 reads ANQGSEA. Trimming removed 7 bases from V and 5 bases from J, with 18 bases in between.

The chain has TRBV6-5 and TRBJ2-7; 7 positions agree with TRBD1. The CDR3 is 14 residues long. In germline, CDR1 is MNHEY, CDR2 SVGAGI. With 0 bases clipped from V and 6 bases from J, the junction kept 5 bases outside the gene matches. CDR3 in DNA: TGTGCCAGCAGTTACTCGGGACAGCTGGGCGAGCAGTACTTC. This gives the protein CASSYSGQLGEQYF.

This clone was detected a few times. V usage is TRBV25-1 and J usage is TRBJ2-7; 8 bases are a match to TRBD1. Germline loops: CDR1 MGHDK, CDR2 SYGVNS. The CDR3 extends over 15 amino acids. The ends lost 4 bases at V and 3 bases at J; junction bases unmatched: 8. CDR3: CASSGRGQENYEQYF. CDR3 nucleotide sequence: TGTGCCAGCAGTGGCCGGGGACAGGAGAACTACGAGCAGTACTTC.

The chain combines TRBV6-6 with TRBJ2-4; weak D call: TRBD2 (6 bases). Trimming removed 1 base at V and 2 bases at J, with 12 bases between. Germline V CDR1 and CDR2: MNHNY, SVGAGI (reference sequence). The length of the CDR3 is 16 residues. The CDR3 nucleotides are TGTGCCAGCAGTTACTTTGCGGGAATGTCCAAAAACATTCAGTACTTC. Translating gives CASSYFAGMSKNIQYF.

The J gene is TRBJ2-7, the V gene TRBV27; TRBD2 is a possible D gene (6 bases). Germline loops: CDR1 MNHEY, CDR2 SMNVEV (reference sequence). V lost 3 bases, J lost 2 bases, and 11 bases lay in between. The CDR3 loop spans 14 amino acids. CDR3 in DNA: TGTGCCAGCAGTTTTCGCGGGATCCCCTACGAGCAGTACTTC. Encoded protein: CASSFRGIPYEQYF.

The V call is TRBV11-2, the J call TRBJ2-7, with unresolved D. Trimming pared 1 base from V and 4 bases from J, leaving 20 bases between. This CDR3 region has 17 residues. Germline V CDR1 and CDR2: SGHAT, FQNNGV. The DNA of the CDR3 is TGTGCCAGCAGCTTAGGCCCTAGATATCCTTACACTTACGAGCAGTACTTC. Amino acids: CASSLGPRYPYTYEQYF.

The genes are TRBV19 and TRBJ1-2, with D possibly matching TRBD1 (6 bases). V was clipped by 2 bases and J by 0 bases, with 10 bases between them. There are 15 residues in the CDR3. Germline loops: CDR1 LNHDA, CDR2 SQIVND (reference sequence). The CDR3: CASSISRGPNYGYTF. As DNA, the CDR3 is TGTGCCAGTAGTATATCCAGGGGTCCTAACTATGGCTACACCTTC.

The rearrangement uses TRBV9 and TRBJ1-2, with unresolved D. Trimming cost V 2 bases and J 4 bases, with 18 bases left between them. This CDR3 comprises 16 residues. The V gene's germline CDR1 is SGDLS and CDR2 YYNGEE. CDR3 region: CASSVELFPVPYGYTF. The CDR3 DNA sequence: TGTGCCAGCAGCGTCGAATTGTTTCCAGTGCCCTATGGCTACACCTTC. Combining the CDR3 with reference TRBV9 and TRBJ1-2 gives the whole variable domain DSGVTQTPKHLITATGQRVTLRCSPRSGDLSVYWYQQSLDQGLQFLIQYYNGEERAKGNILERFSAQQFPDLHSELNLSSLELGDSALYFCASSVELFPVPYGYTFGSGTRLTVV.

CDR3 sequence: CASSQGAGGGRGNTIYF. In DNA, the CDR3 is TGCGCCAGCAGTCAGGGGGCTGGCGGGGGTAGGGGAAACACCATATATTTT. The rearrangement uses TRBV23-1 and TRBJ1-3, with D tentatively TRBD1 (6 bases). TRBV23-1 is an ORF, and what it does is uncertain. Trimming cost V 3 bases and J 4 bases, with 19 bases left between them. This CDR3 contains 17 residues.

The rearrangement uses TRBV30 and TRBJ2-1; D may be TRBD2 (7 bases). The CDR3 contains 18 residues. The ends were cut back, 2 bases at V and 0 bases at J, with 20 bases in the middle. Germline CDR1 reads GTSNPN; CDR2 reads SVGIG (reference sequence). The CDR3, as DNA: TGTGCCTGGAGTTTAGCCCGAGGGCGGGGGCCCTCCTACAATGAGCAGTTCTTC. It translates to CAWSLARGRGPSYNEQFF.

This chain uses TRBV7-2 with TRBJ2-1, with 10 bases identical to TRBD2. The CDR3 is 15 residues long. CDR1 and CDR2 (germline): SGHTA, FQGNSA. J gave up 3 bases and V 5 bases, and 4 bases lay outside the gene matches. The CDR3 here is CASSPGLADYNEQFF. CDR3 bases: TGTGCCAGCAGCCCAGGACTAGCGGACTACAATGAGCAGTTCTTC.

DNA for the CDR3: TGTGCCAGCGCGGTCGGGAACACTGAAGCTTTCTTT. Amino acids: CASAVGNTEAFF. The J gene is TRBJ1-1, the V gene TRBV5-6; D ambiguous. CDR1 and CDR2 (germline): SGHDT, YYEEEE. The CDR3 extends over 12 amino acids. V dropped 7 bases and J dropped 1 base, with 8 bases sitting between them.